This TCR beta chain was recovered during a study of shared clonotypes between healthy human individuals. At the level of the study: Per-donor plates numbered three CD4 naive, three CD4 memory, two CD8 naive and one CD8 memory.

CD45RO negativity and positive selection for CCR7 defined naive CD8 cells, a population that excluded terminally differentiated effector memory CD45RA+ cells. This CDR3 has 16 amino acids. Germline V CDR1 and CDR2: LGHNA, YSLEER. V trimming: 0 bases; J trimming: 1 base; junction bases outside the gene matches: 5. The table came from immunoSEQ multiplex PCR; TCRdb's copy has only in-frame clones and leaves some out. In the table there are roughly 1,800,000 clones, roughly 94% of which are singletons. The chain recombines TRBV4-3 with TRBJ2-7; 8 bases fit TRBD2. The source of this sequence is a man between 18 and 29 years old in good health. Sequencing was done on a sample of naive CD8+ T cells sorted from blood. The DNA of the CDR3 is TGCGCCAGCAGCCAAGATCGGGGACTAGGTTCCTACGAGCAGTACTTC. This codes for CASSQDRGLGSYEQYF.